This T cell receptor (beta chain) is from a study (dated by TCRdb to between 2014 and 2016). General notes on the study: The study set out to test whether tumor-infiltrating Tregs in breast cancer get recruited from blood Tregs or are instead converted in situ from other CD4+ T cell subsets. What the research found in general, with its limitations: The TCR gene usage of tumor memory CD4+ T cells clustered together with blood and lymph node memory CD4+ cells and with lymph node naive CD4+ cells. The validation in the larger cohort was limited to a single TCR beta V-J rearrangement instead of whole repertoires. The TCR alpha and beta sequences of tumor-infiltrating Tregs showed the greatest overlap with tumor naive CD4+ T cells, followed by blood naive CD4+ T cells.

V is pared back by 5 bases and J by 2 bases, with 11 bases lying between the germline termini. Looking up the germline V gene yields CDR1 SGHVS and CDR2 FQNEAQ. From the cysteine up to the phenylalanine, the CDR3 has a length of 14 residues. The retained sequence is limited to the CDR3, 42 bases, with the frame set at the first base. Points on this clonotype: Its antigen remains undetermined. Base-call qualities are not available, and no considerably larger clone is one nucleotide away.

The Miltenyi Naive CD4+ T Cell Isolation kit was used to purify naive CD4+ T cells, and CD25 microbeads were used to remove Tregs. Tregs, naive and memory CD4+ T cells from tumor, blood and ipsilateral draining lymph nodes of about 5 breast cancer patients underwent full-length TCR alpha and beta sequencing. Tumor tissue and lymph nodes obtained from ipsilateral axillary dissection were perfused with PBS, minced and then digested with collagenase I and hyaluronidase. Ficoll density gradient centrifugation was used to isolate mononuclear cells from either lymph nodes or 45 to 50 ml of peripheral blood. FACS confirmed that the sorted cell populations were more than 90% pure. Full-length TCR variable regions were amplified by 5' RACE PCR with constant-region reverse primers, followed by semi-nested PCR with Nested Universal Primer A. The ReliaPrep RNA Cell Miniprep System was used to extract total RNA, which was then reverse transcribed into 5'RACE-ready cDNA with the SMARTer RACE 5'/3' Kit. Multiplex adaptors were used to barcode full-length TCR alpha and beta libraries, and the barcoded libraries were sequenced on an Illumina MiSeq. In the authors' own workflow: For each of nine subset-tissue groups, sequencing data from the five patients were pooled, and the groups were compared by unsupervised clustering of TCR gene usage. Repertoire similarity was calculated with the Morisita-Horn index, weighting shared sequences by their contribution to each repertoire. Clones were called with MiXCR by TCRdb after fastp trimmed the public reads at Q25, and only in-frame beta chains were retained. Each CDR3 protein gets just one entry, which takes the most common genes and DNA from the rows behind it. In this record, the V and J calls reflect TCRdb's handling and not the investigators' own analysis. The sample has about 40,000 distinct CDR3 sequences on record, under 20% of them singletons. The ten largest clonotypes hold 2.5% to 3% of the sample.

Sequenced input: naive CD4+ T cells sorted from a lymph node. Interpreted using the paper, the cell subset or site label stands for: naive CD4+ T cells, CD4+CD45RA+CD25-. The chain uses TRBV7-8 and TRBJ2-3; a confident D gene designation cannot be given. The sequence came from a female donor with breast cancer. CDR3 protein: CASSPTSLTDTQYF. The DNA sequence follows: TGTGCCAGCAGCCCAACCTCACTCACAGATACGCAGTATTTT.